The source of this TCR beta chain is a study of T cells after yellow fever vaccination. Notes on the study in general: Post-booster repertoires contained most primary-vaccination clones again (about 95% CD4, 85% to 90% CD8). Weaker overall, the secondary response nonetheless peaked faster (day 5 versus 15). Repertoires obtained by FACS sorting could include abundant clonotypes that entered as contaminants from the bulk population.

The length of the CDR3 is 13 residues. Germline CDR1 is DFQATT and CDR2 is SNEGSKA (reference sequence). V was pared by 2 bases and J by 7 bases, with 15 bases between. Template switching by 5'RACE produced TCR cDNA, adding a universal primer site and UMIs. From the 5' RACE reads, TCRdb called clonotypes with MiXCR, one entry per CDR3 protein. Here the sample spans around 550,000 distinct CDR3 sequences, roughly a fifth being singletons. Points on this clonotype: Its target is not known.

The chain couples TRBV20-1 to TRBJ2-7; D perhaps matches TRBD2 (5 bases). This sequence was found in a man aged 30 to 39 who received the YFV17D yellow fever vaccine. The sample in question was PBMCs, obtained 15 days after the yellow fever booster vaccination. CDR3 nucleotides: TGCAGTGCTAGAACTCAAGCTACTAGGGAGCAGTACTTC. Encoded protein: CSARTQATREQYF.